This T cell receptor (beta chain) was documented in a study of blood T cells in healthy people across ages. Overall study findings and caveats: It was not known whether donors were CMV positive (a possible confounder of expanded clonotype changes).

This clonotype occurred a few times. Its antigen is still unknown. The authors ran a second PCR of 7 to 11 cycles using a sample-barcoded 5' primer and a J-beta primer mix. In TCRdb, the 5' RACE reads were re-called with MiXCR into one record per CDR3 protein. The sample lists about 700,000 distinct CDR3 sequences; approximately 30% were seen once. V was clipped by 1 base and J by 10 bases, with 23 bases between them. The CDR3 spans 17 residues. Germline CDR1 is SGHTA and CDR2 is FQGNSA. Sequencing input: blood. The chain carries TRBV7-2 and TRBJ2-1, with D tentatively TRBD2 (6 bases). This sequence was found in an elderly woman in good health. The CDR3, as DNA: TGTGCCAGCAGCTTAGAACGTCGGATGGTAGCGGATCGGGAGCAGTTCTTC. Protein sequence: CASSLERRMVADREQFF.